The source of this T cell receptor (beta chain) is a study of T cells in Graves' hyperthyroidism and ophthalmopathy. The V gene end was trimmed by 0 bases and the J gene end by 6 bases; junction bases not matched to a gene: 14. Germline V lookup: CDR1 SGDLS, CDR2 YYNGEE. This CDR3 has 17 amino acids. This clonotype was recorded at least ten times. Regions amplified from RNA transcripts were the TCR beta CDR3 regions. During a first-round RT-PCR of the TCR CDR3, the HTBI primer set was used. TCRdb processed the multiplex PCR reads anew with MiXCR; each CDR3 protein has one entry. The sample holds some 600,000 distinct CDR3 sequences, about 15% seen once.

The sample consisted of blood. V and J are TRBV9 and TRBJ1-1; 7 bases fit TRBD1. This clonotype originated in a woman in her 30s with Graves' hyperthyroidism that later progressed to Graves' ophthalmopathy. Written as DNA, the CDR3 is TGTGCCAGCAGCGTAGGAAGCGGAGACAGGGAGGTCGCTGAAGCTTTCTTT. Protein: CASSVGSGDREVAEAFF.